The entry below describes one T cell receptor (beta chain). No antigen is known for it. There are 16 residues in the CDR3. CDR1 and CDR2 from the germline V gene are SEHNR and FQNEAQ (reference sequence). Germline trimming cut 5 bases from V and 2 bases from J; bases unmatched to any gene: 11. Every donor gave roughly 9.2 milliliters of peripheral blood. Through a sample-barcoded 5' primer and a J-beta primer mix, a second PCR was run for roughly 7 to 11 cycles. TCRdb reanalysed the 5' RACE reads using MiXCR and keeps one entry per CDR3 protein. The sample consists of approximately 2,000,000 distinct CDR3 sequences, around 40% of them appearing once. The data were obtained in a study of blood T cells in healthy people across ages. Notes on the study in general: Expanded clonotype changes were possibly confounded by unknown donor CMV status.

The TCR comes from a human donor in good health. The chain is built from TRBV7-9 and TRBJ2-5; 7 positions match TRBD2. The source material was blood. CDR3 amino acids: CASSHRTRGIQETQYF. DNA of the CDR3: TGTGCCAGCAGCCATCGAACGCGGGGGATACAAGAGACCCAGTACTTC.